These T cell receptor beta chains were read from a single sample in a study of regulatory T cells in long-lasting Graves disease. In TCRdb, the multiplex PCR reads were re-called with MiXCR into one record per CDR3 protein. This sample carries 300,000 to 400,000 distinct CDR3 sequences, 15% to 20% of them seen once, and the ten largest clones take roughly 30%. This sample was shared with a second study, whose subject was T cells in Graves' hyperthyroidism and ophthalmopathy.

The source material was peripheral blood mononuclear cells (PBMCs), sampled at new diagnosis, from a patient treated with antithyroid drugs. The receptor set was obtained from a man aged 40-55 years with Graves disease. Each CDR3 is given with its conserved first and last residue. Each record gives: D gene, J gene, clone size, V gene, CDR3 length, CDR3 protein, CDR3 DNA. The D gene is left open where the match is weak. Rows may omit the clone size; those that give it use once, few, many or a size class.

>-|TRBJ2-3|many|TRBV18|16
CASSPLGGTSTDTQYF
TGTGCCAGCTCACCACTCGGGGGAACTAGCACAGATACGCAGTATTTT
>TRBD2|TRBJ2-7|many|TRBV13|15
CASSLGLGLAGEQYF
TGTGCCAGCAGCTTAGGCCTAGGACTAGCTGGCGAGCAGTACTTC
>-|TRBJ2-1|-|TRBV2|13
CASTGAGGGEQFF
TGTGCCAGCACGGGTGCTGGGGGTGGTGAGCAGTTCTTC
>-|TRBJ1-4|many|TRBV12-3/TRBV12-4|15
CASRHRDLPGEKLFF
TGTGCCAGCAGACATCGGGATCTGCCTGGTGAAAAACTGTTTTTT
>TRBD1|TRBJ1-1|many|TRBV10-3|13
CAIRDREDTEAFF
TGTGCCATCAGGGACAGGGAGGACACTGAAGCTTTCTTT
>TRBD1|TRBJ2-7|many|TRBV28|15
CASSFGTAYEKEQYF
TGTGCCAGCAGTTTTGGGACAGCGTACGAGAAGGAGCAGTACTTC
>-|TRBJ2-5|many|TRBV5-1|14
CASSLARGGETQYF
TGTGCCAGCAGCTTAGCGCGTGGGGGGGAGACCCAGTACTTC
>-|TRBJ2-2|few|TRBV29-1|12
CSVNRPTGELFF
TGCAGCGTCAACAGACCCACCGGGGAGCTGTTTTTT
>-|TRBJ2-3|many|TRBV2|13
CASSEATVNTQYF
TGTGCCAGCAGTGAAGCAACGGTTAATACGCAGTATTTT
>-|TRBJ2-2|-|TRBV7-9|16
CASRNFGQSRTGELFF
TGTGCCAGCAGGAATTTCGGGCAATCGCGGACCGGGGAGCTGTTTTTT
>-|TRBJ2-2|few|TRBV3-1|14
CASSHRPNTGELFF
TGTGCCAGCAGCCACCGACCAAACACCGGGGAGCTGTTTTTT
>-|TRBJ2-3|few|TRBV7-2|17
CASSRTSSVGRGDTQYF
TGTGCCAGCAGCCGGACCTCGTCAGTGGGCAGAGGTGATACGCAGTATTTT
>-|TRBJ1-1|-|TRBV15|13
CATSIGLSTEAFF
TGTGCCACCAGCATCGGCCTAAGCACTGAAGCTTTCTTT
>TRBD1|TRBJ1-1|-|TRBV5-1|18
CASSLRGIGGGGNTEAFF
TGCGCCAGCAGCTTGCGGGGCATAGGGGGCGGGGGGAACACTGAAGCTTTCTTT
>-|TRBJ1-3|many|TRBV9|16
CASSAPGFGSGNTIYF
TGTGCCAGCAGCGCACCAGGGTTTGGTTCTGGAAACACCATATATTTT
>-|TRBJ2-3|many|TRBV7-3|17
CASSLNGGQASTDTQYF
TGTGCCAGCAGCTTAAACGGAGGACAAGCTAGCACAGATACGCAGTATTTT